The entry below describes one T cell receptor beta chain. Only in-frame clones appear in the TCRdb table, and some are missing; sequencing was by immunoSEQ multiplex PCR. The sample includes more than 250,000 clones, 70% to 90% of them seen just once. CDR1 GTSNPN and CDR2 SVGIG come from the germline V gene (reference sequence). Trimming took 3 bases from V and 4 from J; bases not matched to a gene: 2. The CDR3 has 12 residues. The sample is drawn from a study of blood T cell repertoires in COVID-19. Study as a whole: Sources were T cells, B-cell-depleted T cells, or PBMCs; the material itself was cDNA or gDNA.

The chain has TRBV30 and TRBJ2-5, with 7 bases lining up with TRBD1. This clonotype was sampled from a man between 18 and 35 years old with active or convalescent COVID-19. Specimen: peripheral blood. This CDR3 is CAWRGGGETQYF. CDR3 DNA sequence: TGTGCCTGGAGAGGGGGCGGAGAGACCCAGTACTTC.